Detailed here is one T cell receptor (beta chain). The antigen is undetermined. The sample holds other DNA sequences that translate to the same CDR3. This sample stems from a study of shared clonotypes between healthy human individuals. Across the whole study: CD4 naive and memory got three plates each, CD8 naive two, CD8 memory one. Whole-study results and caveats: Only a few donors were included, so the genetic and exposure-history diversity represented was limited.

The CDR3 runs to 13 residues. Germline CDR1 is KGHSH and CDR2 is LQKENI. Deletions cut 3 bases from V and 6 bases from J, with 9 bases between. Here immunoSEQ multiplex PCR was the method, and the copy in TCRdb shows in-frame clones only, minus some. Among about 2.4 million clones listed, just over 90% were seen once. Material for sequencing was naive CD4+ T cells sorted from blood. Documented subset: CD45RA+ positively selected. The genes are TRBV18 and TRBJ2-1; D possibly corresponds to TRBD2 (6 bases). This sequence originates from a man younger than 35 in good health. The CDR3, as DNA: TGTGCCAGCTCACCCCTAGCGCTCAATGAGCAGTTCTTC. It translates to CASSPLALNEQFF.